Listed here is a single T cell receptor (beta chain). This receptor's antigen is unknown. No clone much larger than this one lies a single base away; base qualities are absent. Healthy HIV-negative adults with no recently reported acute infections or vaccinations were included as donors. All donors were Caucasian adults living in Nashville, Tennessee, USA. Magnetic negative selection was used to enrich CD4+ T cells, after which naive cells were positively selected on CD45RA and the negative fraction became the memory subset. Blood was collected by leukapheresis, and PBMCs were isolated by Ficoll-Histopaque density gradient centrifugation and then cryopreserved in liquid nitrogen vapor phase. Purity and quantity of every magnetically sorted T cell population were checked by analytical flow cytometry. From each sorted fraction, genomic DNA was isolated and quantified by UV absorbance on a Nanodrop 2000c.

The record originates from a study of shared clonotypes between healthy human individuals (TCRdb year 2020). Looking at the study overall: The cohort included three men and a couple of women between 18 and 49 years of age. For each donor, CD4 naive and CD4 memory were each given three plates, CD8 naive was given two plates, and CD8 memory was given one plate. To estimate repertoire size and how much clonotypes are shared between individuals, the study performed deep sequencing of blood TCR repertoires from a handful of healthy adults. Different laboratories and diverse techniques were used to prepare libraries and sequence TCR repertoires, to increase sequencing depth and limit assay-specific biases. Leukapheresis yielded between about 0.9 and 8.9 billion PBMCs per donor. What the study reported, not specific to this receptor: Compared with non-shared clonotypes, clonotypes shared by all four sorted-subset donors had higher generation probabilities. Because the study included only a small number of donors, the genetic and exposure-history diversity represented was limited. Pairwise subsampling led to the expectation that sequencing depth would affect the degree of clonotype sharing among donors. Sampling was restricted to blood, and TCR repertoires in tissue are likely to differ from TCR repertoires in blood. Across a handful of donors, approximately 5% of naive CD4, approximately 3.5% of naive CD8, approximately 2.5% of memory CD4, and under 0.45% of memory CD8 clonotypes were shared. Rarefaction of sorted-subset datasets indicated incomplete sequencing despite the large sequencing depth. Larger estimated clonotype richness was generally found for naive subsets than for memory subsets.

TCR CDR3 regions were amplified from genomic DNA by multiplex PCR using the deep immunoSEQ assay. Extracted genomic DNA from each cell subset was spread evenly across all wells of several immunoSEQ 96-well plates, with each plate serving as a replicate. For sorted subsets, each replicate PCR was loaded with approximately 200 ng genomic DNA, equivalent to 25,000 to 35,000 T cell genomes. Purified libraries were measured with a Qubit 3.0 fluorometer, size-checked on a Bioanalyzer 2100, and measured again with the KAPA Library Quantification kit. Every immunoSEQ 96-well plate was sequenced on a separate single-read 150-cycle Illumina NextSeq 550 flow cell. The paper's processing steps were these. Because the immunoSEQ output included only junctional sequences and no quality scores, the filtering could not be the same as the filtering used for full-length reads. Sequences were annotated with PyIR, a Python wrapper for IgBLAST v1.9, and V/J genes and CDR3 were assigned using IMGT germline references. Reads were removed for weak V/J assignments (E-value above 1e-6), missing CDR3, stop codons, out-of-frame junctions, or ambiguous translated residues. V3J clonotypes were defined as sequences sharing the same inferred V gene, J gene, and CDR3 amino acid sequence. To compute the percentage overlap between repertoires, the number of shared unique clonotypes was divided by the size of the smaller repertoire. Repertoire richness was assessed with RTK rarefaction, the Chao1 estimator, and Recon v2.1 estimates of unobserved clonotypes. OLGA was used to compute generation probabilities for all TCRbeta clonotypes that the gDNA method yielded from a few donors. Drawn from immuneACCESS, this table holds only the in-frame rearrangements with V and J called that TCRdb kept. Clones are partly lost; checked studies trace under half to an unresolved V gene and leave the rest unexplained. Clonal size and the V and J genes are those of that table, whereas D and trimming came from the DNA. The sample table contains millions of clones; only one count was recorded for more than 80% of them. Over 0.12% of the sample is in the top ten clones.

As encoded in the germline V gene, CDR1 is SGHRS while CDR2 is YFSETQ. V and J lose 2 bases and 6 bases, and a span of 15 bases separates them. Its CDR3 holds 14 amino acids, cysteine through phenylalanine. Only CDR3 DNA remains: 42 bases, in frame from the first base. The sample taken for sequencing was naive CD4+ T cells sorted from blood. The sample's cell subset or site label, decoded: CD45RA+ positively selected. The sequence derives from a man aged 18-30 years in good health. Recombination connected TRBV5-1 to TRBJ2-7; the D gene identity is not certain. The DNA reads TGCGCCAGCAGCTTATCACCTAACCCCGGCGAGCAGTACTTC. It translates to CASSLSPNPGEQYF.